The present entry profiles one T cell receptor (beta chain) with its context. Its matching antigen is unknown. 13 Jbeta primers and 60 Vbeta primers were used for the PCR. The table came from immunoSEQ multiplex PCR; TCRdb's copy has only in-frame clones and leaves some out. The sample yields 100,000 to 150,000 clones, almost 80% seen once. This CDR3 is 14 amino acids long. Trimming pared 6 bases from V and 2 bases from J, leaving 14 bases between. The V gene's germline CDR1 is MNHNY and CDR2 SVGAGI (reference sequence). This sample was included in a study of cytomegalovirus exposure and HLA in healthy donors. Overall study results and limits: Previous analysis showed most TCR beta V segments were productive about 87% or about 30% of the time.

This clonotype originated in a female donor in good health and CMV-seronegative. The J gene is TRBJ2-7, the V gene TRBV6-6; the D gene is possibly TRBD1 (5 bases). The sequenced sample was PBMCs. The CDR3 DNA sequence: TGTGCCAGCAGCCCAGCCGACAGTCCCTACGAGCAGTACTTC. As protein: CASSPADSPYEQYF.